This TCR beta chain was captured in a study of vaccination effects on CD4 cells after COVID-19. Remarks on this clone: The antigen is unknown.

CDR3 length: 15 amino acids. From germline, CDR1 is SEHNR and CDR2 FQNEAQ (reference sequence). The V and J ends lost 1 base and 3 bases respectively, with 13 bases between them. Scientists isolated CD4+ T cells after an approximately 11-day culture period ended. Either the mRNA-1273 or the BNT162b2 vaccine was given to participants as two doses. Libraries were prepared by immunoSEQ multiplex PCR; TCRdb keeps only in-frame clonotypes and omits some of them. This sample has around 40,000 clones, with around 70% found just once. The chain employs TRBV7-9 and TRBJ2-7; TRBD1 or TRBD2 may be the D gene (6 bases each). The sequencing used CD4+ T cells from PBMCs cultured without peptide, collected after COVID-19 vaccination. The sequence was obtained from a human donor who received a COVID-19 vaccine. DNA of the CDR3: TGTGCCAGCAGCTTAGATCGGGGGCAGAGCTACGAGCAGTACTTC. It translates to CASSLDRGQSYEQYF.